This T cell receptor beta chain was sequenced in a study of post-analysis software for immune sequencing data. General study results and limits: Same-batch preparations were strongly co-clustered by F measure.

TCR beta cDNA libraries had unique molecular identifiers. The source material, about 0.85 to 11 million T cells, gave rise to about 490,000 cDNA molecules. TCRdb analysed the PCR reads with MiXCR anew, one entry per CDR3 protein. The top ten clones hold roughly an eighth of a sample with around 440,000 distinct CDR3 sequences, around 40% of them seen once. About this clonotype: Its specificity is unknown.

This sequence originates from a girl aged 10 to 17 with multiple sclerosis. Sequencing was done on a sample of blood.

DNA for the CDR3: TGTGCCAGCAGCCTCCGGAGGCTTCTCACAGATACGCAGTATTTT. This gives the protein CASSLRRLLTDTQYF. The chain links TRBV3-1 to TRBJ2-3; possibly TRBD2 for D (5 bases). Trimming stripped 4 bases from V and 2 bases from J, with 13 bases between. Germline CDR1 is LGHDT and CDR2 is YNNKEL (reference sequence). The CDR3 consists of 15 residues.